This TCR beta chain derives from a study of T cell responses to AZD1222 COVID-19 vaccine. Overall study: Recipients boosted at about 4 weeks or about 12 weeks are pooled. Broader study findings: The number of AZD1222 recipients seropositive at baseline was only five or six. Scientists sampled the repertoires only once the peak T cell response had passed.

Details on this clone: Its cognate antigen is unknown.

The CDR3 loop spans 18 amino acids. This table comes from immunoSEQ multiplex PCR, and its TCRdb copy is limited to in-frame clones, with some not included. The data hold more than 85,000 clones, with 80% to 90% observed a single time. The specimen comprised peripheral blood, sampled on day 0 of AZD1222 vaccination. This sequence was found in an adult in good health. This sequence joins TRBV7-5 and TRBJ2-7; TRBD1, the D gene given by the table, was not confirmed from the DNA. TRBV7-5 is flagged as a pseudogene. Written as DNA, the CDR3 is TGTGTCAGAAGCTTATTCCCGTCATTCCACCGACAGAGCTACGAGCAGTACTTC. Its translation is CVRSLFPSFHRQSYEQYF.